This T cell receptor (beta chain) stems from a study of blood T cell repertoires in COVID-19. Study-wide background: T cells, B-cell-depleted T cells, or PBMCs supplied cDNA or gDNA.

Trimming cost V 1 base and J 5 bases, with 10 bases left between them. CDR1 and CDR2 (germline): SGDLS, YYNGEE. The CDR3 is made up of 15 amino acids. Under the authors' procedure: Estimates of nucleated cell counts were drawn from the amplification of reference gene primers. Clones were read by immunoSEQ multiplex PCR, and TCRdb kept only the in-frame ones, dropping some. That table furnishes V, J and clone size, whereas the DNA furnished D and trimming. The sample records roughly 230,000 clones, nearly 90% being singletons. The receptor was derived from a woman aged 55-75 years with COVID-19, enrolled during active disease. Material: peripheral blood. The rearrangement uses TRBV9 and TRBJ1-6; D is undetermined. DNA of the CDR3: TGTGCCAGCAGCGTAACTCCCGGGGATAATTCACCCCTCCACTTT. Encoded protein: CASSVTPGDNSPLHF. Combining the CDR3 with reference TRBV9 and TRBJ1-6 gives the whole variable domain DSGVTQTPKHLITATGQRVTLRCSPRSGDLSVYWYQQSLDQGLQFLIQYYNGEERAKGNILERFSAQQFPDLHSELNLSSLELGDSALYFCASSVTPGDNSPLHFGNGTRLTVT.